This entry describes one TCR beta chain. Germline values: CDR1 MDHEN, CDR2 SYDVKM. The CDR3 is 15 residues long. With 8 bases clipped from V and 5 bases from J, the junction kept 10 bases outside the gene matches. These data are taken from a study of blood T cell repertoires in COVID-19. The overall study: Whether acute or convalescent, the COVID-19 samples came from the United States, Italy and Spain.

Assay: immunoSEQ multiplex PCR; the TCRdb copy retains only in-frame clones and omits some. The sample shows around 57,000 clones, more than 75% of them seen only once. The source of this sequence is a man in his forties or fifties with active COVID-19. What was sequenced was peripheral blood. The gene calls are TRBV28 and TRBJ1-5, with 9 bases that match TRBD1. Here the CDR3 reads CASGSSGTGYQPQHF. In DNA, the CDR3 is TGTGCCAGCGGAAGCTCCGGGACAGGGTATCAGCCCCAGCATTTT.